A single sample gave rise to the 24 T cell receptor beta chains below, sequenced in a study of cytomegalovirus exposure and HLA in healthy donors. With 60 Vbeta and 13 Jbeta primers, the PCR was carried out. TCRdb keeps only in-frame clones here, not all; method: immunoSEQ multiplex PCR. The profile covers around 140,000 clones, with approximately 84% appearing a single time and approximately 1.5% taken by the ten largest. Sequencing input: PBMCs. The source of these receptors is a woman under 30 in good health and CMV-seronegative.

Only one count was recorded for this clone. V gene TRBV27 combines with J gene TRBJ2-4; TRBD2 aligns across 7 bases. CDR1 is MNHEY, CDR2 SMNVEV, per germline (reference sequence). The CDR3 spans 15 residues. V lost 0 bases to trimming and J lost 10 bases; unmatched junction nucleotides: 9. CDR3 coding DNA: TGTGCCAGCAGTTTATCAGCTAGCGGATTTAGGATTCAGTACTTC. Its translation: CASSLSASGFRIQYF.

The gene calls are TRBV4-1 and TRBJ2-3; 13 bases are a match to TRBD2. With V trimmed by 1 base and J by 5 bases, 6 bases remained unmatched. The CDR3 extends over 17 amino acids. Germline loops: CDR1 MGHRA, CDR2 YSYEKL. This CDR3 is CASSQALAGGLGDTQYF. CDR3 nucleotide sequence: TGCGCCAGCAGCCAAGCACTAGCGGGAGGGTTAGGAGATACGCAGTATTTT.

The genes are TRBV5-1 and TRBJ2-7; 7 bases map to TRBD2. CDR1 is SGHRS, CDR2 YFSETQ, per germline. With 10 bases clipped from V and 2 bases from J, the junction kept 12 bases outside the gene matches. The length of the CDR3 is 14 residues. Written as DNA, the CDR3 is TGCGCCTCCTCGGAGAGCGGGGACCCCTACGAGCAGTACTTC. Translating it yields CASSESGDPYEQYF.

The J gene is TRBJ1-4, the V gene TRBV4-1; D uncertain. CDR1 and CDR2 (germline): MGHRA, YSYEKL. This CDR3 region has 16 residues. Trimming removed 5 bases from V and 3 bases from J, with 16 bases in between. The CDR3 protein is CASSSRSGSSNEKLFF. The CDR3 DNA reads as TGCGCCAGCAGCTCACGTTCGGGGAGCTCTAATGAAAAACTGTTTTTT.

CDR3 in amino acids: CASSLAGTDNEQFF. CDR3 DNA: TGCGCCAGCAGCTTGGCCGGGACAGACAATGAGCAGTTCTTC. The chain uses TRBV5-1 and TRBJ2-1; 7 positions agree with TRBD1. V was pared by 0 bases and J by 5 bases, with 2 bases of the junction left unmatched. The CDR3 sequence is 14 residues long. Germline V gives CDR1 SGHRS, CDR2 YFSETQ.

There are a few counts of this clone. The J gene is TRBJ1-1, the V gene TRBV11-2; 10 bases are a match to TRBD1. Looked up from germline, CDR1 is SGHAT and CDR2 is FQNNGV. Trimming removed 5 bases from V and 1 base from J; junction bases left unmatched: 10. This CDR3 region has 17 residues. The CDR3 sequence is CASSLRTGGFQNTEAFF. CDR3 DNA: TGTGCCAGCAGCCTAAGGACAGGGGGATTTCAGAACACTGAAGCTTTCTTT.

CDR3: CASSVPGQTDHYF. In DNA, the CDR3 is TGCGCCAGCAGTGTCCCGGGACAGACCGACCATTACTTC. V gene TRBV10-2 combines with J gene TRBJ2-7, with TRBD1 matching 7 bases. This CDR3 contains 13 residues. Germline-derived CDR1 and CDR2 are WSHSY and SAAADI. V shed 4 bases and J 13 bases; nucleotides not matched to a gene: 13.

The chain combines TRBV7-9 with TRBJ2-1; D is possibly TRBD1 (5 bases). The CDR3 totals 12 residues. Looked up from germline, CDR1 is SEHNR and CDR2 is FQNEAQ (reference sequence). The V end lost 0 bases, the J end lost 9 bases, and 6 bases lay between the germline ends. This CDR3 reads CASSLATGEQFF. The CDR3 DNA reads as TGTGCCAGCAGCTTAGCAACAGGTGAGCAGTTCTTC.

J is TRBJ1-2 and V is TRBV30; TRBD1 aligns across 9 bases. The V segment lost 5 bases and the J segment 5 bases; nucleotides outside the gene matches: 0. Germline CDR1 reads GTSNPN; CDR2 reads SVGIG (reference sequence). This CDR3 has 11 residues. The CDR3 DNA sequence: TGTGCCTGGGGACAGGGGTATGGCTACACCTTC. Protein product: CAWGQGYGYTF.

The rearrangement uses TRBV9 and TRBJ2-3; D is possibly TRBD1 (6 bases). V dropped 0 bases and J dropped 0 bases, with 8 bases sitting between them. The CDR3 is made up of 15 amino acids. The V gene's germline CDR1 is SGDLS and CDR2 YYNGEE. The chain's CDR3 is CASSVGTVSTDTQYF. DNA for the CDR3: TGTGCCAGCAGCGTAGGGACAGTGAGCACAGATACGCAGTATTTT.

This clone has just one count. The CDR3 spells CASSARTDSYGYTF. The CDR3 DNA is TGTGCCAGCAGTGCTAGAACCGACAGCTATGGCTACACCTTC. V gene TRBV6-1 combines with J gene TRBJ1-2; weak D call: TRBD1 (5 bases). CDR1 is MNHNS and CDR2 is SASEGT in the germline V gene. CDR3 length: 14 residues. V lost 4 bases and J lost 4, with 13 bases in between.

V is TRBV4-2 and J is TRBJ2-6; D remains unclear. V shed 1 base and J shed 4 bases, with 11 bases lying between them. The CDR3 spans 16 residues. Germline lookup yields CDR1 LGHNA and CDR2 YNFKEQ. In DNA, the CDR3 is TGTGCCAGCAGCCAAGGTCGCGCATCCGGGGCCAACGTCCTGACTTTC. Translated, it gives CASSQGRASGANVLTF.

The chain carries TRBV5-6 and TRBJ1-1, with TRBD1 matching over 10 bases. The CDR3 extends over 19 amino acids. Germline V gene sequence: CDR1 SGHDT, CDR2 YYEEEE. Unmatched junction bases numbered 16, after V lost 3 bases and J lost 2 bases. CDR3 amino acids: CASSSPKPGQGRFNTEAFF. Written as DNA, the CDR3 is TGTGCCAGCAGCTCACCCAAACCGGGACAGGGGAGGTTCAACACTGAAGCTTTCTTT.

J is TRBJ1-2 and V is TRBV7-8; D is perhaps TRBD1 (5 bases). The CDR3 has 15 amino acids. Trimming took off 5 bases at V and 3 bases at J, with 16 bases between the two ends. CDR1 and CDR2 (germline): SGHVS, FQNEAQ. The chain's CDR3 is CASSVGGPLHYGYTF. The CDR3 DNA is TGTGCCAGCAGCGTCGGGGGTCCCTTGCACTATGGCTACACCTTC.

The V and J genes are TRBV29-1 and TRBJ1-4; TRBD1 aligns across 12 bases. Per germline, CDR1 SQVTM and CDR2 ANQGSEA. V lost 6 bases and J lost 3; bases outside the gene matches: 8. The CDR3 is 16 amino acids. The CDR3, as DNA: TGCAGCGTATCGGGACAGGGGGCAGGATCTAATGAAAAACTGTTTTTT. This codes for CSVSGQGAGSNEKLFF. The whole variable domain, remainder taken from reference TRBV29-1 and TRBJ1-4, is SAVISQKPSRDICQRGTSLTIQCQVDSQVTMMFWYRQQPGQSLTLIATANQGSEATYESGFVIDKFPISRPNLTFSTLTVSNMSPEDSSIYLCSVSGQGAGSNEKLFFGSGTQLSVL.

The CDR3 protein is CASSLYPRGSLNYGYTF. The CDR3 DNA follows: TGTGCCAGCAGCTTATATCCACGGGGTTCCCTTAACTATGGCTACACCTTC. The J gene is TRBJ1-2, the V gene TRBV11-2; D gene unclear. Trimming removed 2 bases from V and 1 base from J, with 17 bases in between. The CDR3 runs 17 residues. Germline CDR1 is SGHAT and CDR2 is FQNNGV.

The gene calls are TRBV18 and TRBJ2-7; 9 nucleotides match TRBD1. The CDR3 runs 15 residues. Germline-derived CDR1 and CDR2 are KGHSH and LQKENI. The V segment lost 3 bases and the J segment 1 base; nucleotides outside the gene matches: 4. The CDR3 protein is CASSPGTGLSYEQYF. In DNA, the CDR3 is TGTGCCAGCTCACCGGGGACAGGGCTTTCCTACGAGCAGTACTTC.

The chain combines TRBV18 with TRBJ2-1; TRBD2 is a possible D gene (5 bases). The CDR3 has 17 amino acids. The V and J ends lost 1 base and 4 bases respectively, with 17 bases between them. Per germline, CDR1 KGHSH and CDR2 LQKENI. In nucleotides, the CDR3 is TGTGCCAGCTCACCACGGAGCGGCAGCCTCTCTTACAATGAGCAGTTCTTC. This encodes CASSPRSGSLSYNEQFF.

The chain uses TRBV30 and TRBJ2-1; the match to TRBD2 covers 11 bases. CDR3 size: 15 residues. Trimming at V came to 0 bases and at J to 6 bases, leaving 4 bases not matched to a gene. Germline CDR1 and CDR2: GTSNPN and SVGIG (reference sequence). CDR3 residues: CAWSVTLAGGNEQFF. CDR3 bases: TGTGCCTGGAGTGTAACCCTAGCGGGAGGCAATGAGCAGTTCTTC.

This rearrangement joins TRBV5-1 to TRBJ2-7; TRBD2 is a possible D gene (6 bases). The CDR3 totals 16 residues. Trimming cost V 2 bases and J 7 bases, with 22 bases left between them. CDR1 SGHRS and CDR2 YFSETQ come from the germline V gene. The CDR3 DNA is TGCGCCAGCAGCTTTCTCGGGGAGGACCCCCTCGGGGAGCAGTACTTC. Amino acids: CASSFLGEDPLGEQYF.

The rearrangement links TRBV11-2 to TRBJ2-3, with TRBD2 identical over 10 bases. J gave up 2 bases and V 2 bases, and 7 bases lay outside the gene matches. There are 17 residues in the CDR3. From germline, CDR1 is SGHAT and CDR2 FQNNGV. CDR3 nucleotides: TGTGCCAGCAGCTTACTAGCGGGAGAAGGGGACACAGATACGCAGTATTTT. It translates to CASSLLAGEGDTDTQYF.

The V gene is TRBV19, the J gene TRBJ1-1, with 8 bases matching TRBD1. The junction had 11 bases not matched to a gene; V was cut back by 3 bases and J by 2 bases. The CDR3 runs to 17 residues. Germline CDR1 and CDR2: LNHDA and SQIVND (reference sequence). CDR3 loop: CASSMAGRGLPNTEAFF. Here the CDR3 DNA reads TGTGCCAGTAGTATGGCAGGCAGGGGGCTTCCCAACACTGAAGCTTTCTTT.

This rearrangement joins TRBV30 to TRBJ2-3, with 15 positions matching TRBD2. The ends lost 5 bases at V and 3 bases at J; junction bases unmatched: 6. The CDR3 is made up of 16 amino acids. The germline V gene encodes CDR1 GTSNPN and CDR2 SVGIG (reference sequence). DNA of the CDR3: TGTGCCTGGGCTGGACTAGCGGGAGGGCCGACAGATACGCAGTATTTT. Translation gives CAWAGLAGGPTDTQYF.

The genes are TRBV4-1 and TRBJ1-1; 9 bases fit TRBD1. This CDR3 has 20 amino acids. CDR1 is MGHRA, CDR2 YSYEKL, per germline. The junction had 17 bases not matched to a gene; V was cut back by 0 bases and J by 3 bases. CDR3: CASSQERTGVGILRDTEAFF. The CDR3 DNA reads TGCGCCAGCAGCCAAGAAAGGACAGGGGTTGGCATCTTGCGGGACACTGAAGCTTTCTTT.